This TCR beta chain comes out of a study of T cell responses to AZD1222 COVID-19 vaccine (dated by TCRdb to the early 2020s). About the investigation overall: Because spike-specific TCR depth and breadth did not differ between the two schedules, AZD1222 recipients who got a second dose at roughly 4 weeks were pooled with those who got a second dose at roughly 12 weeks. Enrollment into the trials was organized by age into subgroups of 18-55, 56-69 and 70-plus years, and those subgroups contained approximately 160, 26 and 62 TCR-sequenced participants, respectively. A total of roughly 240 trial participants underwent TCR sequencing, of whom 207 received two doses of AZD1222 and about 25 received two doses of the MenACWY control vaccine. What the authors observed across the whole study: Reportedly, almost half of the unique spike-specific TCRs recognized epitopes lying outside the regions that are mutated in the B.1.351 and B.1.1.7 variants. A significant rise in spike-specific TCR breadth and depth was observed after two AZD1222 doses relative to day 0 and relative to MenACWY recipients. In the small 56-69-year group, the increase in depth fell short of significance, most likely because of low power. The vaccine-associated CD4 TCRs covered the entire spike protein, and the dominant responses fell in regions 160-218 and 743-854. Participants were mostly white British, with more females than males. The authors suggested clonal diversity may have been underestimated. Only five to seven AZD1222 recipients were SARS-CoV-2 seropositive at baseline, limiting conclusions about previously exposed vaccinees. Because no day 14 peak-response samples were available, the repertoires could be characterized only after the peak T cell response.

Concerning this clone: It has no known antigen specificity. No quality values exist for individual bases; no much larger clone is one base distant.

The CDR3 regions of human TCRbeta chains were subjected to immunosequencing. Turning to the authors' computational methods: Repertoire TCRs were matched against a reference library of SARS-CoV-2-specific TCRs generated with the MIRA antigen-specificity platform. Breadth meant the fraction of unique TCRs that were SARS-CoV-2-associated, whereas depth meant the fraction of total T cells that were SARS-CoV-2-associated. Using the MIRA data, each spike-specific TCR was assigned both to the spike region to which the TCR was reactive and to a CD4 or CD8 class. Log10-transformed breadth and depth values were compared by one-way ANOVA with Sidak's multiple comparisons tests. The immuneACCESS repertoire file appears here via TCRdb, limited to in-frame rearrangements. These files lack a portion of the clones; in checked studies, under half of the deficit traces to unresolved V genes, and the cause of the others is not known. V and J calls and clone size are those listed in that table; D and trimming were worked out from the DNA. The sample includes around 89,000 clones, with roughly 90% observed a single time. The top ten constitute 20% to 25% of the sample.

V loses 0 bases of germline sequence and J loses 3 bases, and the interval between the two ends is 10 bases. For CDR1 and CDR2, the germline V gene lists LGHNA and YNFKEQ. The cysteine opens and the phenylalanine closes a CDR3 of 15 amino acids. Of all the DNA, just the CDR3 is kept, 45 bases in frame from base 1. Interpreted using the paper, the time point label stands for: baseline before first vaccination. Samples from vaccinated people were obtained from the UK trials COV001 and COV002, which included a single-blind randomized controlled phase 2/3 trial of AZD1222 (ChAdOx1 nCoV-19) in healthy adults. For TCRbeta chain sequencing, PBMC samples from trial participants were taken at day 0 and at day 28 after the second dose.

This receptor chain uses TRBV4-2 and TRBJ2-3, with the D segment possibly TRBD1 or TRBD2, each aligning over 5 bases. The material was peripheral blood, obtained on day 0 of AZD1222 vaccination. The source is an adult in good health. The bases read TGTGCCAGCAGCCAAGATCTGTGGGGGACAGATACGCAGTATTTT. It translates as CASSQDLWGTDTQYF.